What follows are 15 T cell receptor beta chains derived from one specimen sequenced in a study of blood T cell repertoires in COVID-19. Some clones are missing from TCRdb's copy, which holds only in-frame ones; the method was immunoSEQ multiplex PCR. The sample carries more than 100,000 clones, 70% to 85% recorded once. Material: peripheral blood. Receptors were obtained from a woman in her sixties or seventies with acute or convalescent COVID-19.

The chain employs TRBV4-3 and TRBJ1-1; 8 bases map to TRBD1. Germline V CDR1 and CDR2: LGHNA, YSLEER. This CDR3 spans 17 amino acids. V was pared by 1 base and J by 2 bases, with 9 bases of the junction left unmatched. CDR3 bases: TGCGCCAGCAGCCAAGCAACGACAGGGGTGCGAAACACTGAAGCTTTCTTT. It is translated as CASSQATTGVRNTEAFF.

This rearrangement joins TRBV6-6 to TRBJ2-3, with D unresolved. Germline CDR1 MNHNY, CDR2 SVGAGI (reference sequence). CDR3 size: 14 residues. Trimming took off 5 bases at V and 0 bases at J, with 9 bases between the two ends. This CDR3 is CASSRVQSTDTQYF. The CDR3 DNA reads TGTGCCAGCAGTCGGGTCCAGAGCACAGATACGCAGTATTTT.

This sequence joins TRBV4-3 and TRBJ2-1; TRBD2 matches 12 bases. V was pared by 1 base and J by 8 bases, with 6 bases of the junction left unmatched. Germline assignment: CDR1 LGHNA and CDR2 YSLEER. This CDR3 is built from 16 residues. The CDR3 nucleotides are TGCGCCAGCAGCCAAGCGGGACTAGCGGGTAGCGATGAGCAGTTCTTC. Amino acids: CASSQAGLAGSDEQFF.

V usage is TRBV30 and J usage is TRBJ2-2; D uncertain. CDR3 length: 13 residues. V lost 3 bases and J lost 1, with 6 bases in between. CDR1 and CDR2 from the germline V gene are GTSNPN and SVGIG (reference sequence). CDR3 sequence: CAWRRQNTGELFF. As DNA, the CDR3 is TGTGCCTGGAGACGACAGAACACCGGGGAGCTGTTTTTT.

The CDR3 here is CASSLSRGGYYEKLFF. The CDR3 DNA reads as TGTGCCAGCAGCTTGAGTAGAGGGGGTTATTATGAAAAACTGTTTTTT. The chain couples TRBV5-6 to TRBJ1-4; tentative D call: TRBD1 (6 bases). This CDR3 spans 16 amino acids. Germline V gene data show CDR1 as SGHDT and CDR2 as YYEEEE. Between the trimmed V and J ends, which lost 1 base and 6 bases, there was a span of 16 bases.

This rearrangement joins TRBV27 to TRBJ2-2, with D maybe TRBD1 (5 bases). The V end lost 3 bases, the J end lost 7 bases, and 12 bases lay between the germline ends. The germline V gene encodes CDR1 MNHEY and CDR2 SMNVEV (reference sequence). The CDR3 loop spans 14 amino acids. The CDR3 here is CASSFGAPVGELFF. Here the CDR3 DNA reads TGTGCCAGCAGTTTTGGGGCCCCTGTCGGGGAGCTGTTTTTT.

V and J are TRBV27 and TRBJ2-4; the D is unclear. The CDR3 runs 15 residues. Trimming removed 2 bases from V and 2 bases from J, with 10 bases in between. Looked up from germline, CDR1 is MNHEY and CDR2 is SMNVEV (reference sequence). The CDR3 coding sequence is TGTGCCAGCAGTTTAAACAGATTAACCAAAAACATTCAGTACTTC. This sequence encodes CASSLNRLTKNIQYF.

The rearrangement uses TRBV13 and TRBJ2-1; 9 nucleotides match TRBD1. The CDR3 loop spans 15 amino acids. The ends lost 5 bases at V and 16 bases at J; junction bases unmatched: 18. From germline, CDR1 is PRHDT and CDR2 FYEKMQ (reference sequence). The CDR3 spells CASSPQSPTGTGIFF. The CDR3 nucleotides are TGTGCCAGCAGCCCCCAATCGCCAACCGGGACAGGGATTTTCTTC. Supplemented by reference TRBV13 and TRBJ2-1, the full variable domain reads AAGVIQSPRHLIKEKRETATLKCYPIPRHDTVYWYQQGPGQDPQFLISFYEKMQSDKGSIPDRFSAQQFSDYHSELNMSSLELGDSALYFCASSPQSPTGTGIFFGPGTRLTVL.

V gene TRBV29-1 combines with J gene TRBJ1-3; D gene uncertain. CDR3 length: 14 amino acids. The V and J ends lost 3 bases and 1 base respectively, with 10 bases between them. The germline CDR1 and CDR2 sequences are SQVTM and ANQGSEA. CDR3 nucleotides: TGCAGCGTTGAGTGGCCGATGTCTGGAAACACCATATATTTT. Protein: CSVEWPMSGNTIYF.

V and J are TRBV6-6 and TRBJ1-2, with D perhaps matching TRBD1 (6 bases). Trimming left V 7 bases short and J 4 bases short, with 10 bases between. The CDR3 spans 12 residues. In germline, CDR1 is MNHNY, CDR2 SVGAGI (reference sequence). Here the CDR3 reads CASKQGLYGYTF. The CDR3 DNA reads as TGTGCCAGCAAACAGGGCCTCTATGGCTACACCTTC.

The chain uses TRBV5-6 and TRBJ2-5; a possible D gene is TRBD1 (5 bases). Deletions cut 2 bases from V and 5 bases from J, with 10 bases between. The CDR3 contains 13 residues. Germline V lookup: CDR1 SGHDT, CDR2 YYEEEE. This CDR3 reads CASSFQGYETQYF. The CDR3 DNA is TGTGCCAGCAGCTTCCAGGGATATGAGACCCAGTACTTC.

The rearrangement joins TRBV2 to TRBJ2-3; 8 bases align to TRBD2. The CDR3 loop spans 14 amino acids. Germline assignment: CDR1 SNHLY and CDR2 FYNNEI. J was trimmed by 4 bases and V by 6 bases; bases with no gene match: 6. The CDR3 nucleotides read TGTGCCAGCAGAAATCGGGGGGGCCCAGATACGCAGTATTTT. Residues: CASRNRGGPDTQYF.

The CDR3 reads CASSLQLDRGTEAFF. In nucleotides, the CDR3 is TGTGCCAGCAGCTTACAGTTAGACAGGGGCACTGAAGCTTTCTTT. The chain recombines TRBV7-2 with TRBJ1-1; the match to TRBD1 covers 8 bases. CDR3 length equals 15 residues. Germline V gives CDR1 SGHTA, CDR2 FQGNSA. The V and J ends lost 2 bases and 4 bases, in that order; junction bases with no gene match: 6. The full variable domain, with the rest looked up from reference TRBV7-2 and TRBJ1-1, is GAGVSQSPSNKVTEKGKDVELRCDPISGHTALYWYRQSLGQGLEFLIYFQGNSAPDKSGLPSDRFSAERTGGSVSTLTIQRTQQEDSAVYLCASSLQLDRGTEAFFGQGTRLTVV.

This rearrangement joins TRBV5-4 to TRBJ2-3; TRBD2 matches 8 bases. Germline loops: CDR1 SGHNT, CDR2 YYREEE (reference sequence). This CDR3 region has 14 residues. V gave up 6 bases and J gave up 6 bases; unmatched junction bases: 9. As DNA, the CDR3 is TGTGCCAGCACCCGGGGGGGGGCCGTGGATACGCAGTATTTT. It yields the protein CASTRGGAVDTQYF.

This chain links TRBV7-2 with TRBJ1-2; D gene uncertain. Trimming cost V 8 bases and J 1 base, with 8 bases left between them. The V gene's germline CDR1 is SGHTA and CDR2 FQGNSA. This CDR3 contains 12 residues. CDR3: CASVGSNYGYTF. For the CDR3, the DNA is TGTGCCAGCGTCGGGAGTAACTATGGCTACACCTTC.